The 19 T cell receptor beta chains below all came from one sample that was sequenced in a study of persistence of HIV-infected CD4 T cells. Antigens for these TCRs are unknown. Overlapping HIV-1 Gag 15-mer peptides at approximately 1 ug per peptide per mL were used. CD40L-negative CD69-negative CD45RO-high memory CD4+ T cells were sorted as populations depleted of antigen-responding cells. Sequencing used immunoSEQ version 4 in survey mode. Profiled with immunoSEQ multiplex PCR; TCRdb holds only in-frame clones, not every one. This sample carries about 40,000 clones, 70% to 90% of them seen once, and the ten largest clones take more than 4.5%. The sequencing here drew on cultured CD4+ T cells from PBMCs, taken from a patient who received antiretroviral therapy. These TCRs come from an adult with HIV. The donor label of this sample is uncertain.

The gene calls are TRBV5-4 and TRBJ2-7; TRBD1 aligns across 7 bases. The J segment lost 4 bases and the V segment lost 4 bases, leaving 11 bases of the junction unmatched. Germline values: CDR1 SGHNT, CDR2 YYREEE (reference sequence). This CDR3 spans 15 amino acids. The chain's CDR3 is CASSLSTGSSYEQYF. CDR3 coding DNA: TGTGCCAGCAGCCTATCGACAGGGTCCTCTTACGAGCAGTACTTC.

The rearrangement joins TRBV5-1 to TRBJ2-3; D might be TRBD1 or TRBD2, each matching 5 bases. Germline CDR1 reads SGHRS; CDR2 reads YFSETQ. Trimming removed 3 bases at V and 0 bases at J, with 5 bases between. The CDR3 loop spans 13 amino acids. CDR3 protein: CASSWDSTDTQYF. The CDR3 DNA follows: TGCGCCAGCAGCTGGGACAGCACAGATACGCAGTATTTT. The full variable domain, completed using reference TRBV5-1 and TRBJ2-3, is KAGVTQTPRYLIKTRGQQVTLSCSPISGHRSVSWYQQTPGQGLQFLFEYFSETQRNKGNFPGRFSGRQFSNSRSEMNVSTLELGDSALYLCASSWDSTDTQYFGPGTRLTVL.

The CDR3, as DNA: TGTGCCTGGAGTGTCCGGCAGGGAAATTCCCATCCACCCCTCCACTTT. It translates to CAWSVRQGNSHPPLHF. The genes are TRBV30 and TRBJ1-6; D is possibly TRBD1 (5 bases). CDR1 is GTSNPN, CDR2 SVGIG, per germline (reference sequence). The ends were cut back, 0 bases at V and 11 bases at J, with 20 bases in the middle. The CDR3 consists of 16 residues.

The chain couples TRBV10-1 to TRBJ2-7; 8 nucleotides match TRBD2. The germline CDR1 and CDR2 sequences are WNHNN and SYGVQD (reference sequence). CDR3 length: 14 residues. Losses at the gene ends were 5 bases for V and 1 base for J; bases not matched to a gene: 4. The CDR3 sequence: CASSSGGQSYEQYF. The CDR3 bases are TGCGCCAGCAGTAGCGGGGGCCAATCCTACGAGCAGTACTTC.

The chain has TRBV6-6 and TRBJ2-7; no definite D call. Trimming removed 2 bases from V and 2 bases from J, with 10 bases in between. The length of the CDR3 is 14 residues. The germline V gene encodes CDR1 MNHNY and CDR2 SVGAGI (reference sequence). The CDR3 loop is CASSYKGQAYEQYF. The CDR3 DNA sequence: TGTGCCAGCAGTTACAAGGGCCAAGCCTACGAGCAGTACTTC.

The rearrangement links TRBV5-1 to TRBJ1-4, with 12 bases that match TRBD1. V shed 4 bases and J 8 bases; nucleotides not matched to a gene: 6. This CDR3 is built from 15 residues. The germline CDR1 and CDR2 sequences are SGHRS and YFSETQ. The CDR3 nucleotides read TGCGCCAGCAGCCACGGGACAGGGGGCCAGGAAAAACTGTTTTTT. Amino acid sequence: CASSHGTGGQEKLFF.

This clone showed up just once. This sequence joins TRBV7-2 and TRBJ2-7; D remains unclear. This CDR3 comprises 15 residues. The germline gives CDR1 SGHTA, CDR2 FQGNSA. The germline V and J ends were trimmed by 1 base and 1 base, with 11 bases remaining between them. The CDR3 DNA sequence: TGTGCCAGCAGCTTAGATAAACGGTCGTCCTACGAGCAGTACTTC. Its translation: CASSLDKRSSYEQYF.

This chain joins TRBV5-1 and TRBJ2-3; D might be TRBD1 (6 bases). This CDR3 region has 15 residues. CDR1 and CDR2 from the germline V gene are SGHRS and YFSETQ. Trimming removed 6 bases from V and 2 bases from J, with 16 bases in between. Here the CDR3 DNA reads TGCGCCAGCACCCTATTCGGACAGACCACAGATACGCAGTATTTT. It encodes CASTLFGQTTDTQYF.

The chain combines TRBV29-1 with TRBJ2-3, with D possibly being TRBD1 (6 bases). The CDR3 is 15 residues long. The V gene lost 8 bases and the J gene lost 0 bases, with 18 bases spanning the gap. Germline values: CDR1 SQVTM, CDR2 ANQGSEA. The CDR3 DNA sequence: TGCAGCTACTCACAGGGAATTACTAGCACAGATACGCAGTATTTT. Protein product: CSYSQGITSTDTQYF.

The rearrangement links TRBV9 to TRBJ2-5; 8 bases align to TRBD1. Germline V gene lookup returns CDR1 SGDLS and CDR2 YYNGEE. The CDR3 has 16 amino acids. J was trimmed by 1 base and V by 0 bases; bases with no gene match: 5. CDR3 bases: TGTGCCAGCAGCGTAGCTATCGGACAGGGCCAAGAGACCCAGTACTTC. Translating gives CASSVAIGQGQETQYF.

The V gene is TRBV3-1 (or the pseudogene TRBV3-2), the J gene TRBJ2-3; D ambiguous. V dropped 0 bases and J dropped 8 bases, with 3 bases sitting between them. Germline-derived CDR1 and CDR2 are LGHDT and YNNKEL (reference sequence). The CDR3 spans 11 residues. In DNA, the CDR3 is TGTGCCAGCAGCCAAGAAGGTACGCAGTATTTT. Protein: CASSQEGTQYF.

The genes are TRBV18 and TRBJ2-1; D tentatively fits TRBD1 or TRBD2 (6 bases each). V was trimmed by 4 bases and J by 7 bases, leaving 17 bases between them. Germline CDR1 reads KGHSH; CDR2 reads LQKENI. The CDR3 loop spans 15 amino acids. CDR3 residues: CASSQQGGRVNEQFF. CDR3 bases: TGTGCCAGCTCACAACAGGGAGGCCGAGTGAATGAGCAGTTCTTC. Full variable domain (rest looked up from reference TRBV18 and TRBJ2-1): NAGVMQNPRHLVRRRGQEARLRCSPMKGHSHVYWYRQLPEEGLKFMVYLQKENIIDESGMPKERFSAEFPKEGPSILRIQQVVRGDSAAYFCASSQQGGRVNEQFFGPGTRLTVL.

This clone was seen a handful of times. This chain connects TRBV28 to TRBJ1-2; no definite D call. The V gene's germline CDR1 is MDHEN and CDR2 SYDVKM. The CDR3 is 14 amino acids. Trimming shortened V by 8 bases and J by 4 bases, and 17 bases separated the two germline ends. The CDR3 loop is CASFGTGGGYGYTF. In nucleotides, the CDR3 is TGTGCCAGCTTTGGCACCGGAGGCGGCTATGGCTACACCTTC.

The V and J genes are TRBV6-5 and TRBJ2-7; a weak D match, TRBD2 (5 bases). CDR3 length: 13 amino acids. V was shortened by 5 bases and J by 6 bases, with 14 bases between the two germline ends. Per the germline V gene, CDR1 is MNHEY and CDR2 is SVGAGI. The CDR3 protein is CASSRPRVGEQYF. The CDR3 bases are TGTGCCAGCAGTCGCCCGCGGGTGGGCGAGCAGTACTTC.

V and J are TRBV7-8 and TRBJ2-7; D gene uncertain. The CDR3 sequence is 13 residues long. V was shortened by 1 base and J by 3 bases, with 7 bases between the two germline ends. Germline V gives CDR1 SGHVS, CDR2 FQNEAQ. For the CDR3, the DNA is TGTGCCAGCAGCTTAGTCCCGATCTACGAGCAGTACTTC. This encodes CASSLVPIYEQYF. Complete variable domain (other parts from reference TRBV7-8 and TRBJ2-7): GAGVSQSPRYKVAKRGQDVALRCDPISGHVSLFWYQQALGQGPEFLTYFQNEAQLDKSGLPSDRFFAERPEGSVSTLKIQRTQQEDSAVYLCASSLVPIYEQYFGPGTRLTVT.

The chain couples TRBV6-5 to TRBJ2-2, with 9 bases aligning to TRBD1. Germline V gene sequence: CDR1 MNHEY, CDR2 SVGAGI. Trimming cost V 6 bases and J 7 bases; bases outside gene matches: 6. The CDR3 is 14 residues long. The CDR3: CASRLQGAIGELFF. CDR3 nucleotide sequence: TGTGCCAGCAGGCTACAGGGGGCGATCGGGGAGCTGTTTTTT.

The CDR3 loop is CASSLFGQNTEAFF. The CDR3 region has the DNA TGCGCCAGCAGCTTGTTCGGCCAGAACACTGAAGCTTTCTTT. The rearrangement uses TRBV5-1 and TRBJ1-1, with unresolved D. Trimming shortened V by 1 base and J by 1 base, and 8 bases separated the two germline ends. Germline-derived CDR1 and CDR2 are SGHRS and YFSETQ. The CDR3 spans 14 residues. Filled out from reference TRBV5-1 and TRBJ1-1, the complete variable domain reads KAGVTQTPRYLIKTRGQQVTLSCSPISGHRSVSWYQQTPGQGLQFLFEYFSETQRNKGNFPGRFSGRQFSNSRSEMNVSTLELGDSALYLCASSLFGQNTEAFFGQGTRLTVV.

The chain uses TRBV5-1 and TRBJ2-2, with TRBD1 matching 10 bases. V dropped 3 bases and J dropped 1; count of bases not matched to a gene: 9. CDR1 and CDR2 (germline): SGHRS, YFSETQ. The CDR3 extends over 18 amino acids. The CDR3 region is CASSSKTGGWMNTGELFF. As DNA, the CDR3 is TGCGCCAGCAGCTCAAAGACAGGGGGCTGGATGAACACCGGGGAGCTGTTTTTT.

This clone has only one observation. The chain joins TRBV4-1 to TRBJ1-2; 7 bases agree with TRBD1. J was trimmed by 7 bases and V by 0 bases; bases with no gene match: 11. The CDR3 extends over 16 amino acids. CDR1 is MGHRA and CDR2 is YSYEKL in the germline V gene. The CDR3 reads CASSQDRQGLFFGYTF. The CDR3, as DNA: TGCGCCAGCAGCCAAGATCGACAGGGCCTTTTCTTTGGCTACACCTTC.